Below, one TCR beta chain is given with its context. This clone was seen just once. What this receptor recognizes is not known. No much larger clonotype is one base removed from it; base qualities were not supplied. The data were obtained in a study of PD-L1 blockade in urothelial cancer listed by TCRdb under 2017. The study in broad terms: Therapy was started at some point between 2014 and 2016 for all patients, and atezolizumab 1,200 mg was administered intravenously every 3 weeks. Twenty-five of 29 patients were identified as males with urothelial cancer of bladder origin, and a prior smoking history was reported by 18 of 29 patients. Patients had an ECOG performance status of 0 or 1 and had received between 0 and 3 prior chemotherapy regimens. Blood samples were analyzed 3 weeks after the start of treatment (second dose) and 6 weeks after the start of treatment. Blood samples gave median yields of 141,255 T cells and around 88,000 unique TCRs, along with a median clonality of around 0.08. The study, an exploratory multi-omic analysis, examined somatic, immune and clinical correlates of response to PD-L1 blockade with atezolizumab in urothelial cancer. Pretreatment tumor samples and matched peripheral blood, collected serially before and after atezolizumab treatment, underwent TCR sequencing. Durable clinical benefit was defined as progression-free survival longer than 6 months, and TCR features were also tested against progression-free and overall survival. In the same patients who had TCR sequencing, pretreatment tumors also underwent whole exome sequencing and RNA sequencing. Durable clinical benefit was achieved by nine patients but not by the remaining 20. Pretreatment blood TCR-seq was available for fewer than 30 patients, at least one posttreatment blood collection was obtained for approximately 25 patients, and tumor TCR-seq was available for approximately 25 patients.

A total of 25 to 35 patients with locally advanced or metastatic urothelial carcinoma, treated at Memorial Sloan Kettering on a trial protocol, made up the cohort. Peripheral blood mononuclear cells were collected pretreatment and during treatment, at between 1 and 8 total time points per patient. The Qiagen DNeasy Blood extraction kit was used to purify genomic DNA from total PBMCs and tumor samples. PBMCs were collected pretreatment and during treatment and were isolated and stored as previously described. Each PCR received spiked-in synthetic TCR analog templates so that absolute template abundance could be estimated from read counts. The immunoSEQ assay was used to amplify TCRbeta CDR3 regions from genomic DNA with bias-controlled V and J gene primers. Sequencing of rearranged TCRbeta segments was done at approximately 20X coverage. Regarding the original processing steps: Sequencing errors were corrected by clustering and CDR3s were annotated against IMGT to assign V, D and J genes. Only productive TCRbeta rearrangements were used in downstream analyses, excluding out-of-frame or stop-codon sequences. To compute clonality, Shannon entropy was normalized by the log of the number of unique productive sequences and then subtracted from one. Clones differing between time points or between blood and tumor were identified using Fisher's exact test with Benjamini-Hochberg correction, with an adjusted p below 0.01 applied as the threshold. Held by TCRdb, this immuneACCESS table contains in-frame sequences only and omits some clones. Under half of the omission traces to an unresolved V gene where checked; the cause of the rest is unknown. That table supplies the V and J calls and clone size; D and trimming were determined from the DNA. The sample has around 120,000 clones on record, about 85% of them singletons. 2.4% of the sample is taken by the ten largest.

CDR3 length: 12 amino acids, cysteine to phenylalanine. Left in the record is the CDR3 DNA by itself, 36 bases read in frame from the first base. V sheds 5 bases and J sheds 11 bases, leaving 13 bases between their ends. The germline V gene (reference sequence) sets CDR1 to SEHNR and CDR2 to FQNEAQ. Results the study describes overall, beyond this receptor: Small sample size (n ≈ 30) and many exploratory analyses mean the results are intended to be hypothesis-generating. A pretreatment peripheral blood TCR clonality below the median was linked to improved progression-free and overall survival. Among patients with durable benefit, tumor-associated TCR clones showed greater expansion in peripheral blood 3 weeks after treatment started (n ≈ 21, p = 0.022).

The sequence is built from TRBV7-9 and TRBJ2-1, with the D gene too uncertain to name. Sample: PBMCs, taken around atezolizumab (anti-PD-L1) treatment. The TCR comes from a man aged 50 to 59 with urothelial cancer. The CDR3 corresponds to CASSTSPSKQFF. The DNA sequence follows: TGTGCCAGCAGCACAAGTCCTAGTAAGCAGTTCTTC.